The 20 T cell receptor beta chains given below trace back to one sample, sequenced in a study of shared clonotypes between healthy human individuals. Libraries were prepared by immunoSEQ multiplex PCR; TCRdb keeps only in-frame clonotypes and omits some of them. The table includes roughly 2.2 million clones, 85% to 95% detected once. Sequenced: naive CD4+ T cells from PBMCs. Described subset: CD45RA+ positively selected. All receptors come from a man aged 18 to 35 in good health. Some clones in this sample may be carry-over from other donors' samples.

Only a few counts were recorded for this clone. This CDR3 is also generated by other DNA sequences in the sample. CDR3 in amino acids: CASSLLGNTEAFF. CDR3 coding DNA: TGCGCCAGCAGCTTGCTAGGGAACACTGAAGCTTTCTTT. This chain joins TRBV5-1 and TRBJ1-1; no clear D. V was pared by 1 base and J by 1 base, with 5 bases between. Germline V gene sequence: CDR1 SGHRS, CDR2 YFSETQ. The CDR3 loop spans 13 amino acids.

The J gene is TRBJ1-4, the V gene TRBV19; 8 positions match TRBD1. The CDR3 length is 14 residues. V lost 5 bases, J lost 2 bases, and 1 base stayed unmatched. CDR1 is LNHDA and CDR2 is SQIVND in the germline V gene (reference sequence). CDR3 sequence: CASSDRGTNEKLFF. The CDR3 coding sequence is TGTGCCAGTAGTGACAGGGGTACTAATGAAAAACTGTTTTTT.

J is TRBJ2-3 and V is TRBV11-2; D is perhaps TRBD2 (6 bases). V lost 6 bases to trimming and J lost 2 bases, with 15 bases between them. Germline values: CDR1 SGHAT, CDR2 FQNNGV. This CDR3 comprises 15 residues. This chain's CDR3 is CASSTGRTITDTQYF. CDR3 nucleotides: TGTGCCAGCAGTACGGGGAGGACCATCACAGATACGCAGTATTTT.

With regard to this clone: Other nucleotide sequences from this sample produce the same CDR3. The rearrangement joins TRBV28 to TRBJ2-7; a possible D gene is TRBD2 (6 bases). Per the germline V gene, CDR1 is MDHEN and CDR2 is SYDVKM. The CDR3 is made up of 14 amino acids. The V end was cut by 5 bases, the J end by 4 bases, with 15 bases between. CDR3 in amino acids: CASSPRRASYEQYF. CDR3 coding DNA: TGTGCCAGCAGTCCCCGGAGGGCCAGTTACGAGCAGTACTTC.

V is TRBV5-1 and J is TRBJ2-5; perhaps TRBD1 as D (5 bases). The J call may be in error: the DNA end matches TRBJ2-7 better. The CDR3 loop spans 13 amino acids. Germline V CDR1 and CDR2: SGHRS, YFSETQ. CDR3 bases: TGCGCCAGCAGCTCCGGACAACGATACGAGCAGTACTTC. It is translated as CASSSGQRYEQYF.

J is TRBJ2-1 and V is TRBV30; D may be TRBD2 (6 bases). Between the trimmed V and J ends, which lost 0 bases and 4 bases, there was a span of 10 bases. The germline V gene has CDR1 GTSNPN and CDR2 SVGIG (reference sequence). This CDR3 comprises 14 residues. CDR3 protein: CAWSVIAAYNEQFF. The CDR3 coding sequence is TGTGCCTGGAGTGTAATAGCGGCATACAATGAGCAGTTCTTC.

The CDR3 region has the DNA TGTGCCAGCAGTCTGGTTGCCGGGGAGCTGTTTTTT. As protein: CASSLVAGELFF. The chain carries TRBV2 and TRBJ2-2; D is undetermined. This CDR3 spans 12 amino acids. Germline CDR1 SNHLY, CDR2 FYNNEI. V dropped 5 bases and J dropped 6 bases, with 7 bases sitting between them. Based on the CDR3 plus reference TRBV2 and TRBJ2-2, the full variable domain is EPEVTQTPSHQVTQMGQEVILRCVPISNHLYFYWYRQILGQKVEFLVSFYNNEISEKSEIFDDQFSVERPDGSNFTLKIRSTKLEDSAMYFCASSLVAGELFFGEGSRLTVL.

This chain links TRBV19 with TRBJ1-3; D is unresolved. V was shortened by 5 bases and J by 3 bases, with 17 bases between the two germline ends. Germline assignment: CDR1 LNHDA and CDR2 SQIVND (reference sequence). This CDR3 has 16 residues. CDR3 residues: CASSSLGSPRGNTIYF. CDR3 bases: TGTGCCAGTAGTTCACTGGGGAGTCCGCGTGGAAACACCATATATTTT.

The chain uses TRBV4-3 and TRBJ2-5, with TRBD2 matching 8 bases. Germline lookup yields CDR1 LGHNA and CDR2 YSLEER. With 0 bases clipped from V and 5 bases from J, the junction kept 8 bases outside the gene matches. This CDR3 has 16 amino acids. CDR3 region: CASSQEPAGAPETQYF. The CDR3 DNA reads TGCGCCAGCAGCCAAGAACCAGCGGGGGCCCCGGAGACCCAGTACTTC.

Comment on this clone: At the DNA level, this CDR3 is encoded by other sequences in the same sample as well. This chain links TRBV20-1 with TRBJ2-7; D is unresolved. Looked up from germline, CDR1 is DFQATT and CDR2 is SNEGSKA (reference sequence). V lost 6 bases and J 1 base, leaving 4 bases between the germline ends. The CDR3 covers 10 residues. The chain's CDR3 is CSASSYEQYF. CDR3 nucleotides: TGCAGTGCCAGTTCCTACGAGCAGTACTTC.

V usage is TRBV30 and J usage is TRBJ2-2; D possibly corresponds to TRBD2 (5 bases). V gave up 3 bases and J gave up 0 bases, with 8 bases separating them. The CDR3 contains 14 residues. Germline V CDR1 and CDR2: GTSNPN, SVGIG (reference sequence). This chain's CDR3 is CAWRKAANTGELFF. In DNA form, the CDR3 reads TGTGCCTGGAGGAAAGCGGCGAACACCGGGGAGCTGTTTTTT.

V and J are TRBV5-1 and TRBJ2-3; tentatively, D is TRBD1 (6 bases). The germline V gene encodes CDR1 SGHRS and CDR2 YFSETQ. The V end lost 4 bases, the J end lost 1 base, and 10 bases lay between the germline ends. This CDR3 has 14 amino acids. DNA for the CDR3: TGCGCCAGCAGCCGGGACACGCGCACAGATACGCAGTATTTT. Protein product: CASSRDTRTDTQYF.

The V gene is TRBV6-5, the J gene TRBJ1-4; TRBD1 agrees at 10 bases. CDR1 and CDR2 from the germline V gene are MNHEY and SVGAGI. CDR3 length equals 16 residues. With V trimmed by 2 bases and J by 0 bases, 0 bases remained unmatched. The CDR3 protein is CASSYGQGATNEKLFF. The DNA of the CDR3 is TGTGCCAGCAGTTACGGACAGGGGGCAACTAATGAAAAACTGTTTTTT.

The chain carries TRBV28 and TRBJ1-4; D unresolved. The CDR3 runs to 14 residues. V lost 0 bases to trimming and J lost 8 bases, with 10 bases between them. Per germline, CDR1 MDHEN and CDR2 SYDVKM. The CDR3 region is CASSLWVGREKLFF. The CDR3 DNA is TGTGCCAGCAGTTTATGGGTCGGACGCGAAAAACTGTTTTTT.

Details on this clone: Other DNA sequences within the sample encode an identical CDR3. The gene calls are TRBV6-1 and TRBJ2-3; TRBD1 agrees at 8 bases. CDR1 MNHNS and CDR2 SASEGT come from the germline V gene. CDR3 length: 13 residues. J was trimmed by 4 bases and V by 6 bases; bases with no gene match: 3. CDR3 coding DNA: TGTGCCAGCAGCGACAGGGGCGCAGATACGCAGTATTTT. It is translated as CASSDRGADTQYF.

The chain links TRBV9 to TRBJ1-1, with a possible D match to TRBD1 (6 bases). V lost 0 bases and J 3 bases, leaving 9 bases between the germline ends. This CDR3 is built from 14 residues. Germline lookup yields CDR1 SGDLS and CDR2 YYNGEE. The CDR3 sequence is CASSVVGGYTEAFF. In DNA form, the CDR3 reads TGTGCCAGCAGCGTAGTAGGGGGATACACTGAAGCTTTCTTT.

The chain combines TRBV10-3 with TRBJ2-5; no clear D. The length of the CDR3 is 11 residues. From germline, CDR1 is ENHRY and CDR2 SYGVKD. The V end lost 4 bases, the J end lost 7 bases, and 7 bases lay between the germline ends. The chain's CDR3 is CAISVETTQYF. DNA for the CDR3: TGTGCCATCAGTGTTGAGACGACCCAGTACTTC.

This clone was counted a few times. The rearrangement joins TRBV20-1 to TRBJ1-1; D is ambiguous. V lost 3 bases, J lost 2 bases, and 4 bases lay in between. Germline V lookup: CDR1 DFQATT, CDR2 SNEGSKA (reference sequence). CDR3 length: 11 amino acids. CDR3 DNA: TGCAGTGCTAGCTTCAACACTGAAGCTTTCTTT. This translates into CSASFNTEAFF.

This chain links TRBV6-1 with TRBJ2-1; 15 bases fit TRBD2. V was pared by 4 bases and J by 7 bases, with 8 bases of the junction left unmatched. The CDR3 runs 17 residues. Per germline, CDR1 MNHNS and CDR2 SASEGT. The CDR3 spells CASSGGGTSGRKNEQFF. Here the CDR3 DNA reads TGTGCCAGCAGTGGCGGGGGGACTAGCGGGAGGAAAAATGAGCAGTTCTTC.

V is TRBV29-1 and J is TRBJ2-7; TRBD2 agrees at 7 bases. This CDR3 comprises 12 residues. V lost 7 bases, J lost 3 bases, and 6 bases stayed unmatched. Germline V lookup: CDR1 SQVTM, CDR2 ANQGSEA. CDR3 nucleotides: TGCAGCGCTGGGACTACGTACTACGAGCAGTACTTC. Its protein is CSAGTTYYEQYF.